Detailed here is one T cell receptor (beta chain). Only in-frame clones appear in the TCRdb table, and some are missing; sequencing was by immunoSEQ multiplex PCR. The sample holds roughly 430,000 clones; 88% are singletons and the top ten take roughly 2%. The data stem from a study of blood T cell repertoires in COVID-19. Germline V gives CDR1 SEHNR, CDR2 FQNEAQ (reference sequence). V was pared by 0 bases and J by 5 bases, with 12 bases of the junction left unmatched. This CDR3 has 19 amino acids. The sample comprised PBMCs or T cells enriched from blood (not recorded which). The chain employs TRBV7-9 and TRBJ2-2; 10 nucleotides align to TRBD1. The receptor was isolated from a woman aged 40 to 50 with acute COVID-19. The CDR3 nucleotides are TGTGCCAGCAGCTTAGCCCCTTACAGGACAGGGGGAAAGACCGGGGAGCTGTTTTTT. Translation gives CASSLAPYRTGGKTGELFF. Complete variable domain (other parts from reference TRBV7-9 and TRBJ2-2): DTGVSQNPRHKITKRGQNVTFRCDPISEHNRLYWYRQTLGQGPEFLTYFQNEAQLEKSRLLSDRFSAERPKGSFSTLEIQRTEQGDSAMYLCASSLAPYRTGGKTGELFFGEGSRLTVL.